Reported below is one TCR beta chain. V was clipped by 4 bases and J by 7 bases, with 33 bases between them. Germline V CDR1 and CDR2: SGDLS, YYNGEE. This CDR3 is 21 amino acids long. The entry originates in a study of cytomegalovirus exposure and HLA in healthy donors. Nominal health characterized the donors when sampled, though unrecorded immune exposures were likely. Primers for the PCR totalled 60 Vbeta and 13 Jbeta. Sequenced by immunoSEQ multiplex PCR; TCRdb stores in-frame clones only, minus some. This sample yields under 200,000 clones, of which more than 9.5% are seen a single time; about 7.8% belongs to the top ten.

The TCR originated in a man aged 45-60 years in good health and CMV-seropositive. The sample taken for sequencing was PBMCs. The chain carries TRBV9 and TRBJ1-6, with a tentative D call TRBD1 (6 bases). This CDR3 reads CASSPPQPRDTYYITNSPLHF. CDR3 nucleotides: TGTGCCAGCAGCCCCCCTCAACCCCGGGACACCTATTATATTACCAATTCACCCCTCCACTTT.